These 29 T cell receptor beta chains share one sample of origin, sequenced in a study of blood T cell repertoires in COVID-19. The table came from immunoSEQ multiplex PCR; TCRdb's copy has only in-frame clones and leaves some out. The repertoire holds under 300,000 clones, with around 93% as singletons. The specimen sequenced was PBMCs or T cells enriched from blood (not recorded which). The receptors here all came from a human donor in a cohort exposed to, infected with or recovered from COVID-19 (not recorded which). The donor label of this sample is uncertain.

The gene calls are TRBV11-2 and TRBJ2-2; 7 bases map to TRBD2. Germline V lookup: CDR1 SGHAT, CDR2 FQNNGV. After removal of 5 bases from V and 3 bases from J, the junction contained 3 bases not matched to a gene. CDR3 size: 14 residues. The CDR3: CASSRDYYTGELFF. For the CDR3, the DNA is TGTGCCAGCAGCCGGGACTACTACACCGGGGAGCTGTTTTTT.

CDR3 coding DNA: TGTGCCATGCGACAGGCTCTGAACACCGGGGAGCTGTTTTTT. Translating gives CAMRQALNTGELFF. V is TRBV10-3 and J is TRBJ2-2; tentative D call: TRBD1 (6 bases). From germline, CDR1 is ENHRY and CDR2 SYGVKD. Trimming took off 9 bases at V and 1 base at J, with 12 bases between the two ends. This CDR3 spans 14 amino acids.

The V and J genes are TRBV30 and TRBJ2-2, with D perhaps matching TRBD2 (5 bases). The CDR3 totals 14 residues. The germline CDR1 and CDR2 sequences are GTSNPN and SVGIG (reference sequence). V lost 5 bases and J lost 4, with 14 bases in between. The CDR3 DNA follows: TGTGCCTGGCGACTATACACAACCACCGGGGAGCTGTTTTTT. It is translated as CAWRLYTTTGELFF.

This chain links TRBV7-2 with TRBJ2-3, with 12 nucleotides matching TRBD2. V was pared by 1 base and J by 1 base, with 6 bases of the junction left unmatched. There are 18 residues in the CDR3. CDR1 is SGHTA and CDR2 is FQGNSA in the germline V gene. As DNA, the CDR3 is TGTGCCAGCAGCTTAGTTATGGCTAGCGGGGGGGGCACAGATACGCAGTATTTT. It yields the protein CASSLVMASGGGTDTQYF.

This clone showed up just a few times. This chain uses TRBV27 with TRBJ1-2; D remains unclear. The length of the CDR3 is 13 residues. V lost 2 bases and J 7 bases, leaving 11 bases between the germline ends. Germline assignment: CDR1 MNHEY and CDR2 SMNVEV (reference sequence). CDR3 bases: TGTGCCAGCAGTTTAAACGACATAAGTGGCTACACCTTC. As protein: CASSLNDISGYTF.

This chain uses TRBV25-1 with TRBJ2-3; 11 positions match TRBD2. CDR1 and CDR2 from the germline V gene are MGHDK and SYGVNS. The trim removed 9 bases at V and 5 bases at J, leaving 7 bases unmatched. The CDR3 has 14 amino acids. The CDR3: CASKLAGDRDTQYF. The DNA of the CDR3 is TGTGCCAGTAAACTAGCGGGGGATAGAGATACGCAGTATTTT.

This clone was observed a few times. V is TRBV29-1 and J is TRBJ2-2, with a tentative D call TRBD1 (6 bases). This CDR3 contains 12 residues. Between the trimmed V and J ends, which lost 4 bases and 5 bases, there was a span of 8 bases. Per germline, CDR1 SQVTM and CDR2 ANQGSEA. CDR3 DNA sequence: TGCAGCGTTGCAGGGGAAACCGGGGAGCTGTTTTTT. Encoded protein: CSVAGETGELFF.

The V call is TRBV4-3, the J call TRBJ2-7; 10 bases are a match to TRBD2. Trimming at V came to 0 bases and at J to 7 bases, leaving 9 bases not matched to a gene. Germline CDR1 LGHNA, CDR2 YSLEER. The CDR3 covers 16 residues. CDR3 DNA: TGCGCCAGCAGCCAAGATCGAAGCGGGGGGGCCGGGGAGCAGTACTTC. This codes for CASSQDRSGGAGEQYF.

The chain has TRBV2 and TRBJ1-2, with D hard to call. CDR1 and CDR2 from the germline V gene are SNHLY and FYNNEI. The CDR3 runs 15 residues. Trimming took off 1 base at V and 3 bases at J, with 12 bases between the two ends. DNA for the CDR3: TGTGCCAGCAGTGAAGTTCCAGGATCAGACTATGGCTACACCTTC. This codes for CASSEVPGSDYGYTF.

The chain combines TRBV7-8 with TRBJ2-1; possible D gene TRBD1, 5 bases. V was clipped by 5 bases and J by 6 bases, with 8 bases between them. Per germline, CDR1 SGHVS and CDR2 FQNEAQ. The CDR3 spans 12 residues. The chain's CDR3 is CASSPDTNEQFF. The CDR3 DNA sequence: TGTGCCAGCAGCCCGGACACCAATGAGCAGTTCTTC.

The rearrangement links TRBV12-5 to TRBJ1-5; D is possibly TRBD1 (5 bases). The germline gives CDR1 LGHNT, CDR2 FRNRAP. V was pared by 2 bases and J by 4 bases, with 6 bases between. The length of the CDR3 is 13 residues. This CDR3 is CASGLSGNQPQHF. CDR3 DNA sequence: TGTGCTAGTGGTTTGTCAGGGAATCAGCCCCAGCATTTT.

The V call is TRBV19, the J call TRBJ2-1; D possibly corresponds to TRBD1 (6 bases). Trimming removed 1 base at V and 5 bases at J, with 9 bases between. Looked up from germline, CDR1 is LNHDA and CDR2 is SQIVND (reference sequence). The CDR3 sequence is 14 residues long. CDR3 sequence reads: CASSIVPGDNEQFF. The DNA of the CDR3 is TGTGCCAGTAGTATAGTTCCAGGGGACAATGAGCAGTTCTTC.

The chain couples TRBV2 to TRBJ1-2; D is unresolved. Looked up from germline, CDR1 is SNHLY and CDR2 is FYNNEI. V shed 7 bases and J shed 1 base, with 13 bases lying between them. The CDR3 runs to 14 residues. The CDR3 sequence is CASKRRGINYGYTF. The CDR3 DNA is TGTGCCAGCAAAAGAAGAGGCATTAACTATGGCTACACCTTC.

The chain carries TRBV4-1 and TRBJ1-3; D unresolved. V shed 0 bases and J shed 4 bases, with 10 bases lying between them. From germline, CDR1 is MGHRA and CDR2 YSYEKL. CDR3 size: 15 residues. CDR3: CASSQDPGSGNTIYF. Here the CDR3 DNA reads TGCGCCAGCAGCCAAGATCCAGGTTCCGGAAACACCATATATTTT.

This chain links TRBV30 with TRBJ2-3; 9 positions match TRBD2. This CDR3 has 18 amino acids. Trimming cost V 2 bases and J 2 bases; bases outside gene matches: 14. CDR1 and CDR2 (germline): GTSNPN, SVGIG (reference sequence). The CDR3 here is CAWSLPAGGIINTDTQYF. The CDR3 nucleotides read TGTGCCTGGAGTCTCCCAGCGGGGGGAATAATAAACACAGATACGCAGTATTTT.

The CDR3 coding sequence is TGTGCCAGCAGCCATACCTACGAGCAGTACTTC. Amino acid sequence: CASSHTYEQYF. The V call is TRBV6-2 or TRBV6-3, the J call TRBJ2-7; D gene unclear. This CDR3 is 11 amino acids long. The ends were cut back, 6 bases at V and 2 bases at J, with 5 bases in the middle. CDR1 MNHEY and CDR2 SVGEGT come from the germline V gene.

The genes are TRBV29-1 and TRBJ1-2; TRBD1 matches at 7 bases. Germline CDR1 is SQVTM and CDR2 is ANQGSEA. CDR3 size: 14 residues. V trimming: 7 bases; J trimming: 8 bases; junction bases outside the gene matches: 16. The CDR3 protein is CSAGQATTAGGYTF. In DNA, the CDR3 is TGCAGCGCTGGACAGGCGACAACCGCGGGAGGCTACACCTTC.

This clone appeared once. The V call is TRBV29-1, the J call TRBJ1-1; 7 nucleotides line up with TRBD1. The CDR3 has 10 amino acids. The V gene's germline CDR1 is SQVTM and CDR2 ANQGSEA. V trimming: 6 bases; J trimming: 10 bases; junction bases outside the gene matches: 5. As DNA, the CDR3 is TGCAGCGTCTCCAGGGGGGCAGCTTTCTTT. Translating it yields CSVSRGAAFF.

The gene calls are TRBV11-2 and TRBJ2-5, with 8 bases aligning to TRBD2. Trimming took 4 bases from V and 5 from J; bases not matched to a gene: 9. CDR1 is SGHAT, CDR2 FQNNGV, per germline. The CDR3 length is 15 residues. This chain's CDR3 is CASSSPKPGGETQYF. As DNA, the CDR3 is TGTGCCAGCAGCTCCCCTAAACCGGGAGGGGAGACCCAGTACTTC.

In its sample, this clone was seen once. V usage is TRBV29-1 and J usage is TRBJ1-1; D gene unclear. V was cut by 4 bases and J by 5 bases, with 11 bases left in between. The CDR3 length is 12 residues. Germline values: CDR1 SQVTM, CDR2 ANQGSEA. This CDR3 is CSVVREGTEAFF. CDR3 in DNA: TGCAGCGTTGTGAGGGAGGGTACTGAAGCTTTCTTT.

The gene calls are TRBV6-5 and TRBJ2-7; 11 bases line up with TRBD1. The CDR3 contains 15 residues. Germline CDR1 reads MNHEY; CDR2 reads SVGAGI. J lost 2 bases, V lost 4 bases, and 4 bases had no gene match. CDR3 protein: CASSSEGQGAYEQYF. The CDR3 DNA sequence: TGTGCCAGCAGTTCCGAGGGACAGGGGGCCTACGAGCAGTACTTC.

The V call is TRBV11-2, the J call TRBJ2-1; a possible D gene is TRBD2 (6 bases). The length of the CDR3 is 15 residues. V lost 0 bases and J lost 4, with 10 bases in between. Germline V gene data show CDR1 as SGHAT and CDR2 as FQNNGV. CDR3 protein: CASSLDQEGYNEQFF. In DNA, the CDR3 is TGTGCCAGCAGCTTAGATCAGGAGGGTTACAATGAGCAGTTCTTC.

The chain is built from TRBV5-4 and TRBJ1-6; D unresolved. This CDR3 has 16 amino acids. The V end lost 2 bases, the J end lost 9 bases, and 18 bases lay between the germline ends. Germline V gene lookup returns CDR1 SGHNT and CDR2 YYREEE (reference sequence). This CDR3 reads CASSLTPPGAGSPLHF. Here the CDR3 DNA reads TGTGCCAGCAGCTTAACCCCCCCCGGTGCGGGTTCACCCCTCCACTTT.

The genes are TRBV7-9 and TRBJ1-2; 10 bases are a match to TRBD1. Germline CDR1 is SEHNR and CDR2 is FQNEAQ (reference sequence). This CDR3 is built from 14 residues. Trimming took 6 bases from V and 4 from J; bases not matched to a gene: 5. The CDR3 sequence: CASRPTGGSYGYTF. The CDR3 nucleotides read TGTGCCAGCAGACCGACAGGGGGCAGCTATGGCTACACCTTC.

J is TRBJ1-2 and V is TRBV6-5; D gene unclear. Trimming left V 6 bases short and J 2 bases short, with 10 bases between. Germline CDR1 is MNHEY and CDR2 is SVGAGI. There are 13 residues in the CDR3. This chain's CDR3 is CASSLDGNYGYTF. CDR3 nucleotide sequence: TGTGCCAGCAGCCTAGACGGCAACTATGGCTACACCTTC.

V gene TRBV19 combines with J gene TRBJ1-5, with D perhaps TRBD1 (5 bases). Trimming cost V 7 bases and J 4 bases, with 17 bases left between them. Looked up from germline, CDR1 is LNHDA and CDR2 is SQIVND (reference sequence). The CDR3 has 15 residues. The CDR3 DNA is TGTGCCAGTATGGGGGTGTCGGGGGGGAATCAGCCCCAGCATTTT. Its translation: CASMGVSGGNQPQHF.

The chain employs TRBV18 and TRBJ2-7; the match to TRBD1 covers 8 bases. The CDR3 length is 15 residues. Germline lookup yields CDR1 KGHSH and CDR2 LQKENI. V was pared by 6 bases and J by 7 bases, with 14 bases of the junction left unmatched. CDR3 bases: TGTGCCAGCTCGCACGACAGGGGCCAAATGCGGGAGCAGTACTTC. Translating it yields CASSHDRGQMREQYF.

The chain carries TRBV6-6 and TRBJ2-7; 7 bases agree with TRBD2. The CDR3 runs 14 residues. Germline CDR1 is MNHNY and CDR2 is SVGAGI (reference sequence). V shed 5 bases and J 4 bases; nucleotides not matched to a gene: 8. CDR3 residues: CASSPSGGRYEQYF. The DNA of the CDR3 is TGTGCCAGCAGTCCCTCCGGGGGGAGGTACGAGCAGTACTTC.

The genes are TRBV15 and TRBJ2-3; D uncertain. V shed 2 bases and J shed 5 bases, with 8 bases lying between them. The CDR3 length is 13 residues. Germline V gene sequence: CDR1 LNHNV, CDR2 YYDKDF (reference sequence). This CDR3 is CATSRNSLDTQYF. DNA of the CDR3: TGTGCCACCAGCAGAAATAGCTTAGATACGCAGTATTTT.